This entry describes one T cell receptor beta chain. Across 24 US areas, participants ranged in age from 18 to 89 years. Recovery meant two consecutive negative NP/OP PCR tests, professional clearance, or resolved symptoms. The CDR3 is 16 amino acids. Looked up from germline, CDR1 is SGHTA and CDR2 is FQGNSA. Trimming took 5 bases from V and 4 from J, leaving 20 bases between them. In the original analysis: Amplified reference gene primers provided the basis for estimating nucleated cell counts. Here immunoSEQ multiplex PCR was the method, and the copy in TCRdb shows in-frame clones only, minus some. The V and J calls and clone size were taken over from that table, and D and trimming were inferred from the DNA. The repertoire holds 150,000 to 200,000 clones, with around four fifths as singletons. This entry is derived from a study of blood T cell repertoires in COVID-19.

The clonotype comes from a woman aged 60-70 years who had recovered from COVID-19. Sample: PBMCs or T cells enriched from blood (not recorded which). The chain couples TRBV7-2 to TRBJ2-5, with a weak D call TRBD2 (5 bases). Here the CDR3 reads CASSPRPPGSSETQYF. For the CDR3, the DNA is TGTGCCAGCAGCCCCCGACCACCGGGAAGTTCAGAGACCCAGTACTTC.